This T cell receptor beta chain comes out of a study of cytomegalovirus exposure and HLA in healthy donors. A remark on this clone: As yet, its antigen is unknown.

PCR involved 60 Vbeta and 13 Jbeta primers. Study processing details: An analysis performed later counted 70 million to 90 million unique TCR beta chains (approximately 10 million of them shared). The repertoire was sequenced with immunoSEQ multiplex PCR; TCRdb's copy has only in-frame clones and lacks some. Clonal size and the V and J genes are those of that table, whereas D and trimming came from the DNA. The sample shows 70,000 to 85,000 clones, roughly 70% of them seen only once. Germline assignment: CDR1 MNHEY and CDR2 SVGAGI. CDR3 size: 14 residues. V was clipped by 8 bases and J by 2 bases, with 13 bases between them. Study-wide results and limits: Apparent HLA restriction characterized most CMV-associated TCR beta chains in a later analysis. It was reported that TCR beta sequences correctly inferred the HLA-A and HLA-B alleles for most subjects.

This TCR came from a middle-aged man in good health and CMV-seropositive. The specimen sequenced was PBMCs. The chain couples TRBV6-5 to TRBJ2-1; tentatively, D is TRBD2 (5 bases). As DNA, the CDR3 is TGTGCCAGCGCTTCTCGAGGGACCTACAATGAGCAGTTCTTC. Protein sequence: CASASRGTYNEQFF.